The rows below give T cell receptor beta chains drawn from one sample of a study of spatial heterogeneity in lung cancer. MiXCR, run by TCRdb on the 5' RACE reads, gives a single entry per CDR3 protein. The top ten clones hold approximately 22% of a sample with about 100,000 distinct CDR3 sequences, 4.4% of them seen once. Sequenced material: lung tumor tissue, taken at surgery. These receptors came from a male donor with early-stage non-small cell lung cancer. CDR3s include the opening cysteine and the closing phenylalanine or tryptophan. Each record gives: V gene, J gene, clone size, CDR3 protein. The size of a clone is reported for some rows only, either as once, few or many, or as a class for expanded clones.

V: TRBV28; J: TRBJ2-7; size: many; CDR3: CASSLEDSYEQYF
V: TRBV6-6; J: TRBJ1-2; size: few; CDR3: CASRPTGNNYGYTF
V: TRBV6-6; J: TRBJ2-3; size: many; CDR3: CASKGPSTDTQYF
V: TRBV25-1; J: TRBJ2-5; size: .; CDR3: CASSEPMLGETQYF
V: TRBV7-8; J: TRBJ2-1; size: many; CDR3: CASSLVTLATRPEQFF
V: TRBV12-3/TRBV12-4; J: TRBJ2-5; size: many; CDR3: CASSLDSGDTAKTQYF
V: TRBV6-1; J: TRBJ2-7; size: many; CDR3: CASSDSKSLPPYEQYF
V: TRBV2; J: TRBJ1-2; size: .; CDR3: CASRLVGEGYTF
V: TRBV20-1; J: TRBJ1-2; size: many; CDR3: CSASRVRYTF
V: TRBV5-1; J: TRBJ1-5; size: many; CDR3: CASSLDSRDQPQHF
V: TRBV5-1; J: TRBJ2-3; size: many; CDR3: CASSWTGFRSDTQYF
V: TRBV2; J: TRBJ1-2; size: many; CDR3: CASRGLTGQLYGYTF
V: TRBV3-1; J: TRBJ2-5; size: many; CDR3: CASSQAEAEEQETQYF
V: TRBV28; J: TRBJ2-3; size: many; CDR3: CASSLEGEVSADTQYF
V: TRBV28; J: TRBJ1-6; size: many; CDR3: CASDTGLGFIPLHF
V: TRBV10-3; J: TRBJ2-5; size: many; CDR3: CAISVRASGIQETQYF
V: TRBV27; J: TRBJ2-1; size: many; CDR3: CASSLTREAEQFF
V: TRBV20-1; J: TRBJ1-4; size: many; CDR3: CSAPTGIREKLFF
V: TRBV3-1; J: TRBJ2-7; size: many; CDR3: CASSQDHGTGIYEQYF
V: TRBV9; J: TRBJ2-1; size: many; CDR3: CASSVTWNYYNEQFF
V: TRBV4-1; J: TRBJ2-2; size: many; CDR3: CASSQLAGHTGELFF
V: TRBV6-6; J: TRBJ1-4; size: many; CDR3: CASSFDRQGYEKLFF
V: TRBV10-3; J: TRBJ2-7; size: many; CDR3: CAISEPTRSGEQYF
V: TRBV28; J: TRBJ2-3; size: many; CDR3: CASSSRGGVLDTQYF
V: TRBV6-1; J: TRBJ2-1; size: many; CDR3: CASSSLAGGFNEQFF
V: TRBV6-5; J: TRBJ1-6; size: many; CDR3: CASSYSMGTGMGNSPLHF
V: TRBV7-6; J: TRBJ1-2; size: .; CDR3: CASRRAGVDGYTF
V: TRBV6-2/TRBV6-3; J: TRBJ2-1; size: medium-sized; CDR3: CASSYPNEQFF
V: TRBV30; J: TRBJ1-1; size: .; CDR3: CAWRETLNTEAFF
V: TRBV20-1; J: TRBJ1-1; size: many; CDR3: CSAPNPRRADTEAFF
V: TRBV28; J: TRBJ1-5; size: many; CDR3: CASSYGGEVQPQHF
V: TRBV4-1; J: TRBJ2-7; size: many; CDR3: CASSQGYEGLGNEQYF
V: TRBV12-3/TRBV12-4; J: TRBJ1-5; size: many; CDR3: CASSFGRGGGNQPQHF
V: TRBV5-1; J: TRBJ1-4; size: .; CDR3: CASSTGETNEKLFF
V: TRBV15; J: TRBJ1-5; size: many; CDR3: CATSREYRQGSDQPQHF
V: TRBV5-5; J: TRBJ2-1; size: many; CDR3: CASSLEIGPAYNEQFF
V: TRBV29-1; J: TRBJ2-3; size: many; CDR3: CRVEMGLAGLASTDTQYF
V: TRBV3-1; J: TRBJ2-1; size: many; CDR3: CASSLTSYNEQFF
V: TRBV20-1; J: TRBJ2-3; size: many; CDR3: CSVSRLAGGTTDTQYF
V: TRBV29-1; J: TRBJ2-7; size: many; CDR3: CSAWDSNYEQYF
V: TRBV5-1; J: TRBJ2-3; size: few; CDR3: CASSHPGLAGGGSSTDTQYF
V: TRBV2; J: TRBJ2-3; size: many; CDR3: CASSDPRGGITQYF
V: TRBV5-4; J: TRBJ2-2; size: many; CDR3: CASSLQGEDTGELFF
V: TRBV7-9; J: TRBJ2-7; size: many; CDR3: CASSLVTYEQYF
V: TRBV29-1; J: TRBJ2-1; size: many; CDR3: CSVVRRESSYNEQFF
V: TRBV5-4; J: TRBJ2-3; size: many; CDR3: CASSSFGGSTDTQYF
V: TRBV2; J: TRBJ2-4; size: .; CDR3: CASTPPGAKNIQYF
V: TRBV6-5; J: TRBJ2-1; size: many; CDR3: CASSSSGRGYNEQFF
V: TRBV12-3/TRBV12-4; J: TRBJ1-4; size: .; CDR3: CASRNRDREDEKLFF
V: TRBV10-3; J: TRBJ1-4; size: many; CDR3: CAISDGSYEKLFF
V: TRBV7-8; J: TRBJ2-7; size: many; CDR3: CASSRLAAGAYEQYF